This T cell receptor beta chain was obtained from a study of blood T cell repertoires in COVID-19. Across the study: The cDNA or gDNA used as material had been derived from T cells, B-cell-depleted T cells, or PBMCs.

This clone appeared a single time. Different DNA sequences within this sample yield the same CDR3. The CDR3 has 15 amino acids. CDR1 and CDR2 from the germline V gene are SGDLS and YYNGEE. Trimming stripped 0 bases from V and 0 bases from J, with 9 bases between. Original processing methods: Amplification of reference gene primers was used by the study to estimate nucleated cell counts. Measured with immunoSEQ multiplex PCR; TCRdb has only the in-frame clones, and not every one. That table is the source of V, J and clone size, and D and trimming were worked out from the DNA. This table has fewer than 200,000 clones, approximately 90% appearing once. In Seattle, patients joined the study during active infection and were tracked longitudinally.

V gene TRBV9 combines with J gene TRBJ1-1; D unresolved. The sequence came from a young man with COVID-19, enrolled during active disease. Sequencing was carried out using peripheral blood. CDR3 sequence: CASSVGGTMNTEAFF. DNA of the CDR3: TGTGCCAGCAGCGTAGGAGGCACTATGAACACTGAAGCTTTCTTT.